The 20 T cell receptor beta chains presented below share a single source sample, sequenced in a study of a mutant IDH1 vaccine in newly diagnosed glioma. These receptors have no known antigen. Time point denoted: week 35, safety follow-up. A single vaccine dose contained 300 ug of mutant IDH1 20-mer peptide, and topical imiquimod was used with it. The method was immunoSEQ multiplex PCR; TCRdb's version includes in-frame clones alone and lacks a portion of them. In the table there are 50,000 to 70,000 clones, 84% of which are singletons. This material consisted of PBMCs, taken from a glioma patient whose treatment included an IDH1 peptide vaccine. The receptors originated from a man between 25 and 39 years old with glioma.

The chain joins TRBV28 to TRBJ1-2; TRBD1 is a possible D gene (5 bases). Trimming stripped 3 bases from V and 7 bases from J, with 18 bases between. The CDR3 has 15 residues. Germline V gene lookup returns CDR1 MDHEN and CDR2 SYDVKM. The CDR3 region is CASSFLRDLASGYTF. In DNA form, the CDR3 reads TGTGCCAGCAGTTTTCTCCGGGACCTTGCCTCTGGCTACACCTTC.

J is TRBJ2-7 and V is TRBV10-2, with D perhaps matching TRBD2 (6 bases). Trimming removed 2 bases from V and 0 bases from J, with 14 bases in between. Germline CDR1 WSHSY, CDR2 SAAADI. The CDR3 is 16 amino acids. CDR3: CASSEPAGFSSYEQYF. CDR3 nucleotide sequence: TGCGCCAGCAGTGAGCCCGCGGGGTTTAGCTCCTACGAGCAGTACTTC.

The chain uses TRBV6-6 and TRBJ2-5; D possibly corresponds to TRBD2 (6 bases). Deletions cut 5 bases from V and 5 bases from J, with 9 bases between. CDR1 and CDR2 (germline): MNHNY, SVGAGI (reference sequence). CDR3 length equals 12 residues. The CDR3 DNA is TGTGCCAGCAGTCTTGCGGGGGAGACCCAGTACTTC. Translation: CASSLAGETQYF.

V and J are TRBV19 and TRBJ2-4; weak D call: TRBD2 (6 bases). The germline V and J ends were trimmed by 2 bases and 3 bases, with 8 bases remaining between them. The CDR3 has 14 residues. Germline CDR1 is LNHDA and CDR2 is SQIVND (reference sequence). CDR3 protein: CASSIQGGKNIQYF. The CDR3, as DNA: TGTGCCAGTAGTATACAGGGAGGCAAAAACATTCAGTACTTC.

V and J are TRBV5-1 and TRBJ2-1, with a tentative D call TRBD1 (6 bases). V lost 0 bases, J lost 8 bases, and 18 bases lay in between. CDR1 is SGHRS and CDR2 is YFSETQ in the germline V gene. This CDR3 region has 16 residues. CDR3 nucleotides: TGCGCCAGCAGCTTGGTCCCCGAGCAGGGGAGAGATGAGCAGTTCTTC. It is translated as CASSLVPEQGRDEQFF.

The chain is built from TRBV7-8 and TRBJ1-2, with D possibly TRBD1 on 5 matching bases. CDR3 length: 13 residues. Germline lookup yields CDR1 SGHVS and CDR2 FQNEAQ. Trimming stripped 7 bases from V and 8 bases from J, with 17 bases between. CDR3 sequence: CASTLPQGGGYTF. In DNA, the CDR3 is TGTGCCAGCACCCTTCCTCAGGGCGGCGGCTACACCTTC.

The CDR3 loop reads CASSVGGANTGELFF. The CDR3 nucleotides read TGTGCCAGCAGCGTAGGTGGCGCGAACACCGGGGAGCTGTTTTTT. V is TRBV9 and J is TRBJ2-2; no clear D. The CDR3 is 15 amino acids. With 0 bases removed from V and 0 bases from J, the gap between germline ends came to 6 bases. Germline assignment: CDR1 SGDLS and CDR2 YYNGEE.

The chain is built from TRBV18 and TRBJ2-3, with D possibly TRBD2 on 5 matching bases. Trimming stripped 8 bases from V and 6 bases from J, with 18 bases between. The germline gives CDR1 KGHSH, CDR2 LQKENI. CDR3 length equals 14 residues. The CDR3 nucleotides are TGTGCCAGCGGAGGCCAGCGGAACTTGGATACGCAGTATTTT. Translating it yields CASGGQRNLDTQYF.

This clone was observed a single time. The chain has TRBV5-1 and TRBJ2-5; D might be TRBD1 (5 bases). The CDR3 covers 16 residues. Germline V gives CDR1 SGHRS, CDR2 YFSETQ. V dropped 0 bases and J dropped 0 bases, with 12 bases sitting between them. Here the CDR3 DNA reads TGCGCCAGCAGCTTGGTATTTAGGGGAAACCAAGAGACCCAGTACTTC. This gives the protein CASSLVFRGNQETQYF.

The table lists this clone with a count of one. The V gene is TRBV7-9, the J gene TRBJ1-2, with TRBD1 identical over 8 bases. Germline V gene lookup returns CDR1 SEHNR and CDR2 FQNEAQ (reference sequence). J was trimmed by 8 bases and V by 3 bases; bases with no gene match: 20. The CDR3 is 18 amino acids. In nucleotides, the CDR3 is TGTGCCAGCAGCTTGGCCCCGGGACAGGACGTGAGAGATGGGGGCTACACCTTC. Translating it yields CASSLAPGQDVRDGGYTF.

A note on this clone: A read error may account for a junction end that differs from germline. This chain joins TRBV7-2 and TRBJ2-7; 9 bases are a match to TRBD2. Germline V lookup: CDR1 SGHTA, CDR2 FQGNSA. The CDR3 consists of 17 residues. The CDR3 protein is CASSGLLLAGSSHEQYF. The CDR3 region has the DNA TGTGCCAGCAGCGGCTTATTGCTAGCGGGGAGCTCCCACGAGCAGTACTTC.

This chain links TRBV2 with TRBJ2-7; TRBD1 matches 9 bases. This CDR3 has 12 residues. The germline V gene encodes CDR1 SNHLY and CDR2 FYNNEI. J lost 2 bases, V lost 9 bases, and 2 bases had no gene match. CDR3 nucleotides: TGTGCCAGTCGGACAGGGGCCTACGAGCAGTACTTC. Encoded protein: CASRTGAYEQYF.

The chain links TRBV19 to TRBJ2-6; D is ambiguous. Trimming removed 6 bases from V and 0 bases from J, with 9 bases in between. The germline CDR1 and CDR2 sequences are LNHDA and SQIVND (reference sequence). The CDR3 totals 15 residues. The CDR3 region has the DNA TGTGCCAGTAGGGATTTGATCTCTGGGGCCAACGTCCTGACTTTC. Translated, it gives CASRDLISGANVLTF.

This clone came up a few times. Other DNA sequences in the same sample also yield this CDR3. The genes are TRBV19 and TRBJ1-5, with D unclear. Looked up from germline, CDR1 is LNHDA and CDR2 is SQIVND (reference sequence). Trimming stripped 1 base from V and 6 bases from J, with 7 bases between. This CDR3 region has 13 residues. CDR3 nucleotide sequence: TGTGCCAGTAGTATAGTAGGAGGTCAGCCCCAGCATTTT. It codes for CASSIVGGQPQHF.

The chain has TRBV5-5 and TRBJ1-5, with 8 bases that match TRBD1. This CDR3 has 14 residues. V dropped 4 bases and J dropped 6; count of bases not matched to a gene: 6. Germline V gene data show CDR1 as SGHKS and CDR2 as YYEKEE (reference sequence). The CDR3 is CASSLGQGLQPQHF. CDR3 nucleotides: TGTGCCAGCAGCCTTGGACAGGGTCTTCAGCCCCAGCATTTT.

The chain uses TRBV30 and TRBJ1-2, with D maybe TRBD1 (5 bases). The CDR3 is 14 amino acids. V was pared by 0 bases and J by 4 bases, with 12 bases between. Germline CDR1 is GTSNPN and CDR2 is SVGIG (reference sequence). The CDR3 coding sequence is TGTGCCTGGAGTGTGGGGGGTTTGGTCTATGGCTACACCTTC. Translated, it gives CAWSVGGLVYGYTF.

This clone was found a few times. The chain has TRBV10-3 and TRBJ1-4; 8 bases match TRBD1. V lost 4 bases, J lost 8 bases, and 12 bases stayed unmatched. The CDR3 totals 16 residues. Germline CDR1 reads ENHRY; CDR2 reads SYGVKD. In nucleotides, the CDR3 is TGTGCCATCAGTGGGGCAGGGGGCCTCTCCCAAGAAAAACTGTTTTTT. Translating gives CAISGAGGLSQEKLFF.

This chain joins TRBV28 and TRBJ1-1; D is perhaps TRBD1 (6 bases). Trimming took 4 bases from V and 1 from J, leaving 13 bases between them. Germline CDR1 MDHEN, CDR2 SYDVKM. This CDR3 has 15 amino acids. The CDR3 coding sequence is TGTGCCAGCAGTTCGACAGGTTCAGCGAACACTGAAGCTTTCTTT. Its protein is CASSSTGSANTEAFF.

The chain employs TRBV2 and TRBJ2-2; weak D call: TRBD1 (5 bases). The CDR3 is made up of 13 amino acids. V dropped 6 bases and J dropped 5 bases, with 10 bases sitting between them. Looked up from germline, CDR1 is SNHLY and CDR2 is FYNNEI. The CDR3 DNA reads as TGTGCCAGCAGGACGTCAGGGACCGGGGAGCTGTTTTTT. It is translated as CASRTSGTGELFF. The full variable domain, with the rest looked up from reference TRBV2 and TRBJ2-2, is EPEVTQTPSHQVTQMGQEVILRCVPISNHLYFYWYRQILGQKVEFLVSFYNNEISEKSEIFDDQFSVERPDGSNFTLKIRSTKLEDSAMYFCASRTSGTGELFFGEGSRLTVL.

The chain carries TRBV9 and TRBJ1-2; 12 bases agree with TRBD1. CDR1 SGDLS and CDR2 YYNGEE come from the germline V gene. This CDR3 comprises 15 residues. V dropped 0 bases and J dropped 5; count of bases not matched to a gene: 2. This CDR3 reads CASSVVGQGAYGYTF. The CDR3 DNA reads as TGTGCCAGCAGCGTAGTGGGACAGGGGGCGTATGGCTACACCTTC.